A single sample gave rise to the 29 T cell receptor beta chains below, sequenced in a study of blood T cell repertoires in COVID-19 (TCRdb year 2020). The library was prepared using the immunoSEQ multiplex PCR assay. TCRdb retrieved this table from immuneACCESS and kept in-frame rearrangements only. Not all clones are present; in checked studies, unresolved V genes account for under half, and no reason is known for the remainder. The sample data list 110,000 to 150,000 clones, and about 82% of these were observed just once. The biggest ten clones account for more than 5% of the sample. The sequencing input was PBMCs or T cells enriched from blood (not recorded which). The origin of the receptors is a woman between 40 and 50 years old who had recovered from COVID-19.

The chain combines TRBV10-3 with TRBJ2-1; 8 nucleotides align to TRBD2. The ends lost 6 bases at V and 6 bases at J; junction bases unmatched: 16. The CDR3 runs to 17 residues. Germline CDR1 reads ENHRY; CDR2 reads SYGVKD. CDR3 amino acids: CAIREDSGTVFRNEQFF. The CDR3 DNA reads as TGTGCCATCAGGGAGGATAGCGGGACTGTCTTTCGCAATGAGCAGTTCTTC.

This chain links TRBV29-1 with TRBJ1-1; 7 bases line up with TRBD1. V trimming: 6 bases; J trimming: 0 bases; junction bases outside the gene matches: 7. This CDR3 is built from 14 residues. Germline CDR1 is SQVTM and CDR2 is ANQGSEA. CDR3 sequence: CSVDGTAMNTEAFF. The CDR3 DNA is TGCAGCGTCGATGGGACAGCCATGAACACTGAAGCTTTCTTT.

The chain recombines TRBV19 with TRBJ1-3; no reliable D call. This CDR3 is 12 amino acids long. Per germline, CDR1 LNHDA and CDR2 SQIVND (reference sequence). With 4 bases removed from V and 7 bases from J, the gap between germline ends came to 8 bases. Written as DNA, the CDR3 is TGTGCCAGTAGTAAGACGGAGAACACCATATATTTT. Translating it yields CASSKTENTIYF.

The chain employs TRBV19 and TRBJ2-1; the match to TRBD2 covers 7 bases. After removal of 7 bases from V and 0 bases from J, the junction contained 12 bases not matched to a gene. Germline-derived CDR1 and CDR2 are LNHDA and SQIVND (reference sequence). The CDR3 extends over 17 amino acids. The CDR3 loop reads CASKSLVRGGSYNEQFF. CDR3 in DNA: TGTGCCAGTAAGTCGTTAGTACGCGGGGGCTCCTACAATGAGCAGTTCTTC.

The chain links TRBV11-3 to TRBJ2-3; D unresolved. This CDR3 is built from 14 residues. The V end lost 4 bases, the J end lost 1 base, and 9 bases lay between the germline ends. In germline, CDR1 is SGHNT, CDR2 YENEEA. CDR3 bases: TGTGCCAGCAGCTCCGGTCGGGGCACAGATACGCAGTATTTT. Residues: CASSSGRGTDTQYF.

DNA of the CDR3: TGTGCCAGCAGCTCCTTCTCTGGGGCCAACGTCCTGACTTTC. This encodes CASSSFSGANVLTF. The genes are TRBV7-9 and TRBJ2-6; D ambiguous. Trimming removed 4 bases from V and 0 bases from J, with 4 bases in between. The germline CDR1 and CDR2 sequences are SEHNR and FQNEAQ (reference sequence). The CDR3 has 14 amino acids.

Comment on this clone: Within the sample, other DNA sequences also encode this same CDR3. This chain links TRBV12-3 or TRBV12-4 with TRBJ2-7, with D possibly being TRBD1 (6 bases). The CDR3 runs 11 residues. Trimming removed 3 bases at V and 7 bases at J, with 7 bases between. CDR3 sequence: CASSLRGEQYF. CDR3 DNA: TGTGCCAGCAGTTTGAGGGGGGAGCAGTACTTC.

The V and J genes are TRBV4-1 and TRBJ1-4; TRBD1 matches 8 bases. Trimming removed 4 bases from V and 7 bases from J; junction bases left unmatched: 8. This CDR3 is 15 amino acids long. Germline V lookup: CDR1 MGHRA, CDR2 YSYEKL. CDR3 DNA sequence: TGCGCCAGCAGCCCTGCGGACAGGGCCCTTGAAAAACTGTTTTTT. Encoded protein: CASSPADRALEKLFF.

The chain carries TRBV5-1 and TRBJ2-6, with D tentatively TRBD1 (5 bases). This CDR3 comprises 17 residues. CDR1 SGHRS and CDR2 YFSETQ come from the germline V gene. V was cut by 4 bases and J by 2 bases, with 16 bases left in between. CDR3: CASSVQPQGAGANVLTF. DNA of the CDR3: TGCGCCAGCAGCGTTCAGCCCCAGGGCGCTGGGGCCAACGTCCTGACTTTC. Drawing the rest from reference TRBV5-1 and TRBJ2-6, the complete variable domain is KAGVTQTPRYLIKTRGQQVTLSCSPISGHRSVSWYQQTPGQGLQFLFEYFSETQRNKGNFPGRFSGRQFSNSRSEMNVSTLELGDSALYLCASSVQPQGAGANVLTFGAGSRLTVL.

This sequence joins TRBV7-7 and TRBJ2-7; 14 bases line up with TRBD2. Germline loops: CDR1 SSHAT, CDR2 FNYEAQ (reference sequence). The CDR3 is 17 amino acids. V lost 2 bases, J lost 4 bases, and 7 bases stayed unmatched. In nucleotides, the CDR3 is TGTGCCAGCAGCTTAAATCGACTAGCGGGGGGGGAATACGAGCAGTACTTC. This gives the protein CASSLNRLAGGEYEQYF.

DNA of the CDR3: TGCGCCAGCAGCTTCAACTCTGGGGCCAACGTCCTGACTTTC. Its protein is CASSFNSGANVLTF. The V call is TRBV5-1, the J call TRBJ2-6; D unclear. The CDR3 is 14 amino acids. The ends were cut back, 2 bases at V and 0 bases at J, with 3 bases in the middle. Per germline, CDR1 SGHRS and CDR2 YFSETQ.

This sequence joins TRBV6-5 and TRBJ1-4, with D uncertain. The CDR3 totals 13 residues. The germline CDR1 and CDR2 sequences are MNHEY and SVGAGI. V lost 8 bases and J lost 8, with 15 bases in between. The CDR3 nucleotides are TGTGCCAGCTCGGCCCGGGTTGAGGAAAAACTGTTTTTT. This encodes CASSARVEEKLFF.

Only a few counts were recorded for this clone. This sequence joins TRBV7-9 and TRBJ1-5, with D possibly TRBD1 on 5 matching bases. CDR3 length equals 14 residues. Germline V CDR1 and CDR2: SEHNR, FQNEAQ (reference sequence). Trimming cost V 1 base and J 4 bases, with 8 bases left between them. As DNA, the CDR3 is TGTGCCAGCAGCTTAGAGGGGTGGAATCAGCCCCAGCATTTT. It codes for CASSLEGWNQPQHF. Complete variable domain (other parts from reference TRBV7-9 and TRBJ1-5): DTGVSQNPRHKITKRGQNVTFRCDPISEHNRLYWYRQTLGQGPEFLTYFQNEAQLEKSRLLSDRFSAERPKGSFSTLEIQRTEQGDSAMYLCASSLEGWNQPQHFGDGTRLSIL.

This CDR3 is CASSIDTNTEAFF. The DNA for the CDR3 is TGCGCCAGCAGCATAGACACGAACACTGAAGCTTTCTTT. The chain is built from TRBV5-1 and TRBJ1-1, with D unclear. Between the trimmed V and J ends, which lost 4 bases and 1 base, there was a span of 8 bases. CDR3 size: 13 residues. Germline V gene lookup returns CDR1 SGHRS and CDR2 YFSETQ.

The chain carries TRBV9 and TRBJ2-3; weak D call: TRBD2 (7 bases). There are 13 residues in the CDR3. CDR1 is SGDLS, CDR2 YYNGEE, per germline. Trimming took 4 bases from V and 6 from J, leaving 12 bases between them. The CDR3 reads CASSLGGEDTQYF. DNA of the CDR3: TGTGCCAGCAGCTTAGGGGGGGAGGATACGCAGTATTTT.

The rearrangement links TRBV6-5 to TRBJ1-1, with 8 bases lining up with TRBD1. Germline loops: CDR1 MNHEY, CDR2 SVGAGI. J gave up 7 bases and V 2 bases, and 9 bases lay outside the gene matches. CDR3 length: 15 residues. The CDR3 sequence is CASSYTKTGVNEAFF. CDR3 DNA: TGTGCCAGCAGTTACACAAAGACAGGGGTGAATGAAGCTTTCTTT.

The CDR3 DNA follows: TGTGCCAGCAGCTTATTGGGGGGGGGAGCTACCTACGAGCAGTACTTC. It translates to CASSLLGGGATYEQYF. The chain recombines TRBV11-2 with TRBJ2-7; 7 bases agree with TRBD2. The germline CDR1 and CDR2 sequences are SGHAT and FQNNGV. The CDR3 contains 16 residues. With V trimmed by 2 bases and J by 2 bases, 9 bases remained unmatched.

The chain uses TRBV3-1 (or the pseudogene TRBV3-2) and TRBJ2-7, with 7 nucleotides matching TRBD2. The CDR3 totals 16 residues. Trimming removed 2 bases from V and 3 bases from J; junction bases left unmatched: 10. Germline lookup yields CDR1 LGHDT and CDR2 YNNKEL (reference sequence). The CDR3 reads CASSQPPSGTIYEQYF. In DNA, the CDR3 is TGTGCCAGCAGCCAACCCCCTAGCGGAACTATCTACGAGCAGTACTTC.

This clone has a single count. The rearrangement links TRBV5-1 to TRBJ1-1; D might be TRBD1 (6 bases). This CDR3 spans 13 amino acids. CDR1 and CDR2 (germline): SGHRS, YFSETQ. The V end was cut by 2 bases, the J end by 4 bases, with 9 bases between. CDR3 DNA: TGCGCCAGCAGCTTTCAGGGGCCCACTGAAGCTTTCTTT. It translates to CASSFQGPTEAFF.

This clone occurred many times. Here the CDR3 DNA reads TGCGCCAGCAGTGATCGGTTTGGGAGCTCCTATAATTCACCCCTCCACTTT. Translated, it gives CASSDRFGSSYNSPLHF. V and J are TRBV10-2 and TRBJ1-6; D uncertain. The germline CDR1 and CDR2 sequences are WSHSY and SAAADI. The V and J ends lost 3 bases and 0 bases respectively, with 12 bases between them. The CDR3 contains 17 residues.

V usage is TRBV6-5 and J usage is TRBJ1-2; possibly TRBD1 for D (5 bases). Germline V gene data show CDR1 as MNHEY and CDR2 as SVGAGI. The V end lost 10 bases, the J end lost 4 bases, and 16 bases lay between the germline ends. The CDR3 totals 13 residues. The CDR3 sequence: CATPPDSFYGYTF. DNA for the CDR3: TGTGCCACCCCCCCCGACAGTTTCTATGGCTACACCTTC.

The chain uses TRBV19 and TRBJ2-3, with D possibly being TRBD1 (5 bases). V shed 6 bases and J shed 3 bases, with 13 bases lying between them. CDR3 length equals 14 residues. The germline CDR1 and CDR2 sequences are LNHDA and SQIVND (reference sequence). The CDR3 region is CASRSRGSTDTQYF. CDR3 nucleotide sequence: TGTGCCAGTAGGTCTAGGGGCAGTACAGATACGCAGTATTTT.

The chain links TRBV5-4 to TRBJ2-3; 8 bases align to TRBD2. The J segment lost 1 base and the V segment lost 2 bases, leaving 3 bases of the junction unmatched. The CDR3 totals 15 residues. The germline CDR1 and CDR2 sequences are SGHNT and YYREEE (reference sequence). The CDR3 DNA follows: TGTGCCAGCAGCTTTGGGCGGGGGGGCACAGATACGCAGTATTTT. Protein product: CASSFGRGGTDTQYF.

This chain links TRBV9 with TRBJ1-2, with a possible D match to TRBD1 (6 bases). The V and J ends lost 3 bases and 6 bases respectively, with 15 bases between them. Germline CDR1 reads SGDLS; CDR2 reads YYNGEE. CDR3 length equals 14 residues. The CDR3 sequence is CASSGTSQGHGYTF. As DNA, the CDR3 is TGTGCCAGCAGCGGGACCTCACAGGGCCATGGCTACACCTTC.

This chain links TRBV7-9 with TRBJ2-7; perhaps TRBD2 as D (6 bases). The CDR3 is 15 amino acids. Germline CDR1 SEHNR, CDR2 FQNEAQ (reference sequence). The V gene lost 0 bases and the J gene lost 2 bases, with 11 bases spanning the gap. The CDR3 DNA reads as TGTGCCAGCAGCTTAGCTCTAGGCGGGACCTACGAGCAGTACTTC. It translates to CASSLALGGTYEQYF.

The chain joins TRBV28 to TRBJ1-5; 11 nucleotides align to TRBD1. This CDR3 is built from 14 residues. Germline CDR1 is MDHEN and CDR2 is SYDVKM. The junction had 0 bases not matched to a gene; V was cut back by 4 bases and J by 4 bases. The CDR3 loop reads CASSWDRGNQPQHF. DNA of the CDR3: TGTGCCAGCAGTTGGGACAGGGGGAATCAGCCCCAGCATTTT.

The chain employs TRBV21-1 and TRBJ2-7; the table's D call, TRBD1, has no DNA check behind it. TRBV21-1 is designated a pseudogene. The CDR3 is 14 amino acids. The DNA of the CDR3 is TGTGCCAGCAGCCAGGAAGGCGACACGTACGAGCAGTACTTC. Translating it yields CASSQEGDTYEQYF.

The rearrangement uses TRBV4-1 and TRBJ1-4, with a possible D match to TRBD1 (6 bases). Per the germline V gene, CDR1 is MGHRA and CDR2 is YSYEKL. The CDR3 is 15 amino acids. V was shortened by 1 base and J by 8 bases, with 14 bases between the two germline ends. CDR3 coding DNA: TGCGCCAGCAGCCAAGTAGGTAGCAGGGGAGAAAAACTGTTTTTT. This sequence encodes CASSQVGSRGEKLFF.

J is TRBJ1-1 and V is TRBV29-1, with 8 nucleotides matching TRBD1. The V gene's germline CDR1 is SQVTM and CDR2 ANQGSEA. V trimming: 7 bases; J trimming: 1 base; junction bases outside the gene matches: 8. The CDR3 spans 14 residues. The CDR3 loop reads CSAPGGGSNTEAFF. The DNA of the CDR3 is TGCAGCGCCCCAGGGGGCGGCTCGAACACTGAAGCTTTCTTT.